This T cell receptor (beta chain) comes out of a study of CD8+CD57+ T cells in acquired aplastic anemia. The template used for profiling TCR beta VDJ and CDR3 was genomic DNA. TCRdb called the reads again in MiXCR, with one record for every CDR3 protein. The table shows approximately 130,000 distinct CDR3 sequences, with approximately 61% occurring only once. This clonotype showed up many times. A much larger clone is a single base away; this may be a read error. For sequencing, patients were chosen who had shown expansion of CD8+CD57+ cells by flow cytometry. Each of the patients presented with severe acquired aplastic anemia. The sample was sorted CD4+, CD8+, or CD8+CD57+ T cells (not recorded which) from PBMCs. This receptor was taken from a human donor with aplastic anemia.

DNA of the CDR3: TGTGCCGGCAGTTTAGGACAGCCCCAGCATTTT. Its protein product is CAGSLGQPQHF. The rearrangement links TRBV12-3 or TRBV12-4 to TRBJ1-5; D remains unclear. This CDR3 region has 11 residues.